This T cell receptor (beta chain) was sequenced for a study of blood T cells in healthy people across ages. A second PCR, run for about 6 to 12 cycles, used a sample-barcoded 5' primer plus a J-beta primer mix. Each CDR3 protein gets one entry after TCRdb re-called the 5' RACE reads with MiXCR. Counted here are about 1,500,000 distinct CDR3 sequences, over 25% occurring once; the ten biggest clones make up roughly 8.2%. From germline, CDR1 is DFQATT and CDR2 SNEGSKA (reference sequence). The CDR3 spans 15 residues. The V gene lost 2 bases and the J gene lost 1 base, with 13 bases spanning the gap. With each sample, at least 5.5 micrograms of total RNA were extracted.

The gene calls are TRBV20-1 and TRBJ2-3; D tentatively reads TRBD1 or TRBD2 (5 bases each). Sequencing used blood. The TCR comes from a woman aged 30 to 39 in good health. CDR3 in DNA: TGCAGTGCTAGAACCCTCGTGGGGGGCACAGATACGCAGTATTTT. As protein: CSARTLVGGTDTQYF.